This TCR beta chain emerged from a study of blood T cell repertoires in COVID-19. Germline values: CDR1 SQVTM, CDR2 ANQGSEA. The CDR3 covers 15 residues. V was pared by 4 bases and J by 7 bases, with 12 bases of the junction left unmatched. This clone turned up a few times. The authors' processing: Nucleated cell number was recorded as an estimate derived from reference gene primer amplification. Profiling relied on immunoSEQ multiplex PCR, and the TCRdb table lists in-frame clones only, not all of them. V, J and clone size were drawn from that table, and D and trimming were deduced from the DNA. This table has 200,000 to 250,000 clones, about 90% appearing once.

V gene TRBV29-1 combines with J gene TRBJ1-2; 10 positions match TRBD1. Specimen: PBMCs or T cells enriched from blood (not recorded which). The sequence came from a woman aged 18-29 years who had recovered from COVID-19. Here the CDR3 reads CSVVNRDRGYGGYTF. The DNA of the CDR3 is TGCAGCGTTGTTAACAGGGACAGGGGATATGGTGGCTACACCTTC.